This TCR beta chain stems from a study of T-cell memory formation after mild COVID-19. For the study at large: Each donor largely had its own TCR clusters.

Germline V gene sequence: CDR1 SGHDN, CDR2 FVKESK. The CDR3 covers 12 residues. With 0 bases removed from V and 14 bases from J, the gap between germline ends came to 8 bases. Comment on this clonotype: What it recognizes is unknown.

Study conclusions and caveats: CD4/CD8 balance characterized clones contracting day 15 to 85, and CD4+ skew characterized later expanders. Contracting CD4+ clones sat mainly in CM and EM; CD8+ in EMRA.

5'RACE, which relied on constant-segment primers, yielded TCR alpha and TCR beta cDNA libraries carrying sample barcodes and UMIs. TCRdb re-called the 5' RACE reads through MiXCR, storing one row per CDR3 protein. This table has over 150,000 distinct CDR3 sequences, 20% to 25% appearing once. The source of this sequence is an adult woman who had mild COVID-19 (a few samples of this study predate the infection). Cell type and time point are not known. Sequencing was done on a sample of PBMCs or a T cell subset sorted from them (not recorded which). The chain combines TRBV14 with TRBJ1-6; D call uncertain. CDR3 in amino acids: CASSQDGLTLHF. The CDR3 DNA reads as TGTGCCAGCAGCCAAGACGGGCTGACCCTCCACTTT.